These 6 T cell receptor beta chains originate from one sample sequenced in a study of identical twins. TCRdb ran MiXCR on the 5' RACE reads and lists one entry per CDR3 protein. The data show under 500,000 distinct CDR3 sequences, with approximately 15% seen just once and about 1% held by the top ten. This sample also belongs to another study, concerning yellow fever vaccine responses in identical twins.

The material sequenced was CD4+ T cells sorted from blood. These receptors came from a young woman in good health.

Only a few counts were recorded for this clonotype. The chain uses TRBV14 and TRBJ2-1, with a tentative D call TRBD2 (5 bases). CDR3 length equals 13 residues. The V end lost 4 bases, the J end lost 8 bases, and 12 bases lay between the germline ends. The germline gives CDR1 SGHDN, CDR2 FVKESK. The CDR3 bases are TGTGCCAGCAGCCCTGACTATAGCGATGAGCAGTTCTTC. It specifies CASSPDYSDEQFF.

The rearrangement uses TRBV20-1 and TRBJ2-7; D unclear. V lost 3 bases, J lost 4 bases, and 7 bases lay in between. Per the germline V gene, CDR1 is DFQATT and CDR2 is SNEGSKA (reference sequence). This CDR3 has 11 residues. As DNA, the CDR3 is TGCAGTGCTAGTTCAGATTACGAGCAGTACTTC. Amino acids: CSASSDYEQYF.

This clonotype was observed many times. J is TRBJ2-3 and V is TRBV29-1, with a possible D match to TRBD2 (7 bases). V lost 4 bases and J 9 bases, leaving 11 bases between the germline ends. Germline values: CDR1 SQVTM, CDR2 ANQGSEA. This CDR3 has 11 amino acids. CDR3 bases: TGCAGCGTTGGACGCGGGGGCACGCAGTATTTT. Translated: CSVGRGGTQYF.

The chain links TRBV12-5 to TRBJ2-3; 8 nucleotides match TRBD1. V trimming: 1 base; J trimming: 6 bases; junction bases outside the gene matches: 9. This CDR3 is 16 amino acids long. Germline CDR1 and CDR2: LGHNT and FRNRAP. In nucleotides, the CDR3 is TGTGCTAGTGGTTTGGGGACCCCGACAGGGGAGGATACGCAGTATTTT. This gives the protein CASGLGTPTGEDTQYF.

This clonotype has ten or more counts. The chain employs TRBV6-2 or TRBV6-3 and TRBJ2-5, with D unclear. Per the germline V gene, CDR1 is MNHEY and CDR2 is SVGEGT. The CDR3 has 14 residues. Trimming took 6 bases from V and 2 from J, leaving 13 bases between them. CDR3 in amino acids: CASSPLGKQETQYF. DNA of the CDR3: TGTGCCAGCAGCCCTCTAGGGAAGCAAGAGACCCAGTACTTC.

Notes on this clonotype: At one of its ends the junction is not consistent with the germline gene, which may arise from a read error. The chain joins TRBV12-3 or TRBV12-4 to TRBJ2-3; 10 bases map to TRBD2. CDR3 size: 18 residues. The CDR3 here is CAISFGRSGRANTDTQYF. CDR3 nucleotides: TGTGCCATCAGTTTTGGTCGGAGCGGGAGGGCTAACACAGATACGCAGTATTTT.